This T cell receptor (beta chain) was found in a study of blood T cell repertoires in COVID-19. The wider study: The samples span acute and convalescent COVID-19 from the United States, Italy and Spain.

Trimming left V 3 bases short and J 7 bases short, with 15 bases between. The CDR3 extends over 14 amino acids. Germline V gives CDR1 LNHDA, CDR2 SQIVND (reference sequence). In the authors' workflow: Scientists estimated how many nucleated cells there were by amplifying reference gene primers. Clones were read by immunoSEQ multiplex PCR, and TCRdb kept only the in-frame ones, dropping some. The DNA was the basis for D and trimming; V, J and clone size are from that table. The sample lists some 66,000 clones, approximately 91% occurring once. The TCR originated in a human donor in a cohort sampled during active COVID-19. Source material: peripheral blood. This chain links TRBV19 with TRBJ2-5, with a tentative D call TRBD2 (6 bases). The chain's CDR3 is CASSMGGLGGTQYF. DNA of the CDR3: TGTGCCAGTAGTATGGGCGGACTGGGGGGGACCCAGTACTTC.